The 9 T cell receptor beta chains given below trace back to one sample, sequenced in a study of T-cell memory formation after mild COVID-19. MiXCR, run by TCRdb on the 5' RACE reads, gives a single entry per CDR3 protein. The table shows about 410,000 distinct CDR3 sequences, with roughly 18% occurring only once. Sequenced: PBMCs or a T cell subset sorted from them (not recorded which). All receptors come from a man aged 18 to 30 who had mild COVID-19 (a few samples of this study predate the infection). Cell type and time point are not known.

This rearrangement joins TRBV4-3 to TRBJ2-1, with no clear D. The CDR3 has 17 amino acids. Trimming took off 4 bases at V and 9 bases at J, with 25 bases between the two ends. CDR1 is LGHNA, CDR2 YSLEER, per germline. The CDR3: CASSLRPPRPVMVEQFF. The DNA of the CDR3 is TGCGCCAGCAGCCTAAGACCGCCGCGCCCGGTGATGGTTGAGCAGTTCTTC.

This clonotype was detected only a few times. The chain couples TRBV7-2 to TRBJ2-7; D unresolved. Germline loops: CDR1 SGHTA, CDR2 FQGNSA. The CDR3 covers 13 residues. V shed 4 bases and J shed 2 bases, with 9 bases lying between them. In DNA, the CDR3 is TGTGCCAGCAGCTGGAGTGGGGCCTACGAGCAGTACTTC. Protein: CASSWSGAYEQYF.

The chain uses TRBV7-2 and TRBJ2-7, with D possibly TRBD1 on 6 matching bases. The CDR3 totals 13 residues. Germline CDR1 reads SGHTA; CDR2 reads FQGNSA. V was pared by 4 bases and J by 6 bases, with 13 bases between. The chain's CDR3 is CASSSPQGPEQYF. The CDR3 coding sequence is TGTGCCAGCAGCTCACCACAGGGCCCCGAGCAGTACTTC.

This clonotype came up a few times. This chain connects TRBV7-9 to TRBJ1-2; weak D call: TRBD1 (5 bases). The V gene's germline CDR1 is SEHNR and CDR2 FQNEAQ (reference sequence). The CDR3 is 11 residues long. V gave up 8 bases and J gave up 4 bases, with 8 bases separating them. The CDR3 region is CASATVYGYTF. In DNA, the CDR3 is TGTGCCAGCGCGACAGTCTATGGCTACACCTTC.

This clonotype has just a few counts. The rearrangement uses TRBV4-3 and TRBJ2-7; D uncertain. V shed 2 bases and J shed 4 bases, with 12 bases lying between them. The V gene's germline CDR1 is LGHNA and CDR2 YSLEER. The CDR3 is 14 residues long. In DNA form, the CDR3 reads TGCGCCAGCAGCCAACCTCCCCCGCTTTACGAGCAGTACGTC. Protein sequence: CASSQPPPLYEQYV.

The chain couples TRBV25-1 to TRBJ1-6; D unresolved. CDR3 length: 15 residues. CDR1 is MGHDK and CDR2 is SYGVNS in the germline V gene. With 1 base removed from V and 8 bases from J, the gap between germline ends came to 12 bases. CDR3 sequence (DNA): TGTGCCAGCAGTGAATTGGGCAGGCTCTATTCACCCCTCCACTTT. Translating it yields CASSELGRLYSPLHF.

The rearrangement joins TRBV12-3 or TRBV12-4 to TRBJ1-6; D might be TRBD1 (6 bases). The CDR3 spans 14 residues. V was shortened by 4 bases and J by 6 bases, with 10 bases between the two germline ends. This chain's CDR3 is CASSSGQLNSPLHF. The CDR3 DNA is TGTGCCAGCAGTTCTGGACAGCTTAATTCACCCCTCCACTTT.

This clonotype was counted between two and nine times. The CDR3, as DNA: TGTGCCAGCAGCGGCAACCCCCGCGGGACAGGTGGGGATGGCTACACCTTC. Amino acids: CASSGNPRGTGGDGYTF. This chain links TRBV5-6 with TRBJ1-2; 8 positions agree with TRBD1. Germline CDR1 is SGHDT and CDR2 is YYEEEE. This CDR3 has 17 residues. V dropped 4 bases and J dropped 6; count of bases not matched to a gene: 17.

This chain uses TRBV14 with TRBJ2-1; possible D gene TRBD1, 5 bases. The CDR3 is 16 residues long. The germline CDR1 and CDR2 sequences are SGHDN and FVKESK. V dropped 0 bases and J dropped 3 bases, with 12 bases sitting between them. CDR3 sequence (DNA): TGTGCCAGCAGCCAAGATCCCAGGGCCCACTACAATGAGCAGTTCTTC. The encoded protein is CASSQDPRAHYNEQFF.